A single T cell receptor beta chain is shown here with its context. No cognate antigen has been identified for it. One end of the junction is discordant with germline, which a read error may explain. Total RNA and DNA were co-extracted from roughly 20-30 mg of bulk tissue with the AllPrep DNA/RNA mini kit, without cell sorting. Surgical resection was performed in China between 2015 and early 2016 on about 5 patients with histopathologically diagnosed primary liver carcinoma. At the time of sampling, the patients were treatment-naive and had chronic HBV infection. Fresh tumor and adjacent tissue pieces were bisected; one half was stored in RNAlater at -80°C, the other sent for histology. The entry originates in a study of tumor-infiltrating lymphocytes in primary liver carcinoma (dated by TCRdb to about 2017). Context from the whole study: The five patients, three men and two women aged 30 to 69 years, had hepatocellular carcinoma (four) or combined HCC and intrahepatic cholangiocarcinoma (one). Each sample produced about 3.65 to 7.13 million productive TCRbeta reads, and read depth showed no significant difference between tissue types. Reproducibility between technical replicate repertoires was high, with correlation coefficients above 0.98 and mean shared-clone rates roughly 0.87. The tumors of the five patients were staged as T1-T3 N0M0, with maximum diameters ranging from roughly 4 to 10 cm. TCRbeta repertoire sequencing covered 35 specimens from 5 patients: 25 or so tumor regions, 5 adjacent noncancerous liver tissues and 5 peripheral blood samples. The study combined TCRbeta repertoire sequencing, expression microarrays and whole-exome sequencing across five regions of each liver tumor, with adjacent normal tissue and blood. Beyond this particular receptor, the publication reports: The study included only five or six patients, and the authors note findings should be validated in a larger study. Since the samples were bulk and unsorted, there was no way to compare CD4+ and CD8+ T cell repertoires. Only the TCR beta chain was sequenced, which likely underestimates true repertoire diversity because unpaired alpha chains were not captured. Consistent with antigen-driven expansion, pairs of tumor regions showed higher repertoire overlap (mean about 35%) than either tumor-adjacent pairs (around 17%) or tumor-blood pairs (approximately 15%). The top 250 clones accounted for a significantly greater share of the repertoire in tumors than in blood (p = 0.039).

Using a constant-region primer and ProtoScript II reverse transcriptase, TCRbeta-specific cDNA was reverse-transcribed from about 0.45 ug total RNA. Three nested multiplex PCR rounds, following a slightly modified ARM-PCR procedure, were used to build the TCRbeta libraries. Each of the first two PCR rounds ran for approximately 9 cycles and used multiplex TRBV1-TRBV30 forward primers together with a Cbeta reverse primer. Sample barcodes and Illumina adapters were attached in a final 25-cycle PCR using Deep VentR polymerase. Amplicons of 200-500 bp were gel-purified with a QIAquick gel extraction kit before sequencing. An Illumina HiSeq 2500 was used to sequence the TCRbeta amplicons with 250-bp paired-end reads. On the authors' methods: Trimmomatic v0.33 was used to quality-trim the reads, and FLASH v1.2.11 was used to merge paired reads so that full CDR3 sequences could be recovered. MiGEC v1.2.1b assigned V, D and J germline segments to the rearranged TCRbeta sequences. Clonotype statistics, along with Shannon-Wiener diversity indices, were calculated using VDJtools v1.0.0. Except for diversity analysis, only the 250 most abundant clonotypes of each sample were used in subsequent analyses to reduce sampling bias. Using fastp trimming at Q25 and MiXCR clonotype assembly, TCRdb reanalyzed the public sequencing data and kept in-frame beta chains. Each CDR3 protein gets just one entry, which takes the most common genes and DNA from the rows behind it. TCRdb assigned the V and J calls; the authors' analysis was not used. This sample gives under 150,000 distinct CDR3 sequences in total; less than 75% of them show up just once. About 8% of the sample comes from the top ten.

The CDR3 measures 15 amino acids from cysteine to phenylalanine. Solely the CDR3 DNA is kept, with 45 bases framed from the first base. As encoded in the germline V gene, CDR1 is MNHEY while CDR2 is SVGAGI. Specimen: tumor-adjacent normal liver tissue. The chain is assembled from TRBV6-5 and TRBJ2-1; the D segment might be TRBD1 or TRBD2, since each matches 5 bases. The receptor was derived from a woman in her sixties or seventies with primary liver carcinoma and hepatitis B virus infection. The CDR3 region: CANSPSTRGYNEQFF. The nucleotides read TGTGCCAACAGTCCGAGTACTAGGGGATACAATGAGCAGTTCTTC.